Listed here are 25 T cell receptor beta chains from one sample, sequenced in a study of human T cells and chemical hapten exposure. TCRdb re-derived calls from the RACE reads in MiXCR, one entry per CDR3 protein. The data contain tens of thousands of distinct CDR3 sequences, 7.5% to 9.5% of them singletons. Time point meaning: patch test 2, 6 weeks after DPC sensitization. Treatment described: therapeutic diphenylcyclopropenone sensitization with weekly scalp DPC. Source: whole blood, taken in connection with sensitization to the hapten diphenylcyclopropenone (DPC). Every receptor here comes from a woman aged 45 to 65 with alopecia areata. Some clones in this sample may be carry-over from other donors' samples.

This clonotype showed up just a few times. The rearrangement uses TRBV24-1 and TRBJ2-5; D gene uncertain. Germline CDR1 is KGHDR and CDR2 is SFDVKD. CDR3 size: 11 residues. V was shortened by 9 bases and J by 5 bases, with 9 bases between the two germline ends. This chain's CDR3 is CATSEGETQYF. The CDR3, as DNA: TGTGCCACCTCTGAAGGGGAGACCCAGTACTTC.

This clonotype showed up just a few times. The V gene is TRBV4-2, the J gene TRBJ2-1; maybe TRBD2 (6 bases). Trimming shortened V by 1 base and J by 14 bases, and 15 bases separated the two germline ends. This CDR3 has 13 residues. Germline V gives CDR1 LGHNA, CDR2 YNFKEQ. Here the CDR3 DNA reads TGTGCCAGCAGCCAAGTGTTAGCTAGCGAGGAGTTCTTC. It translates to CASSQVLASEEFF.

This clonotype was counted at least ten times. The gene calls are TRBV6-5 and TRBJ1-2, with no clear D. Trimming shortened V by 6 bases and J by 4 bases, and 12 bases separated the two germline ends. Germline CDR1 and CDR2: MNHEY and SVGAGI. The CDR3 is made up of 13 amino acids. The chain's CDR3 is CASRQYKLYGYTF. CDR3 DNA sequence: TGTGCCAGCAGACAGTACAAACTCTATGGCTACACCTTC.

Written as DNA, the CDR3 is TGTGCCAGCAGCTCCGGGGGGGCGTCGGGGAAAACTGAAGCTTTCTTT. The encoded protein is CASSSGGASGKTEAFF. The chain employs TRBV7-9 and TRBJ1-1; the D gene is possibly TRBD1 (6 bases). Trimming took 4 bases from V and 5 from J, leaving 20 bases between them. CDR1 and CDR2 from the germline V gene are SEHNR and FQNEAQ (reference sequence). The CDR3 runs 16 residues.

There are a few counts of this clonotype. The chain is built from TRBV5-4 and TRBJ2-3, with 10 bases that match TRBD2. This CDR3 is built from 16 residues. Germline V gene data show CDR1 as SGHNT and CDR2 as YYREEE (reference sequence). V lost 4 bases, J lost 0 bases, and 5 bases stayed unmatched. CDR3 sequence (DNA): TGTGCCAGCAGCGAAGGACTAGCGGTTAGCACAGATACGCAGTATTTT. Its protein product is CASSEGLAVSTDTQYF. The full variable domain, completed using reference TRBV5-4 and TRBJ2-3, is ETGVTQSPTHLIKTRGQQVTLRCSSQSGHNTVSWYQQALGQGPQFIFQYYREEENGRGNFPPRFSGLQFPNYSSELNVNALELDDSALYLCASSEGLAVSTDTQYFGPGTRLTVL.

The V gene is TRBV12-3 or TRBV12-4, the J gene TRBJ1-6; tentatively, D is TRBD1 (5 bases). V lost 6 bases, J lost 4 bases, and 7 bases lay in between. The CDR3 totals 13 residues. This chain's CDR3 is CASSRGYNSPLHF. CDR3 bases: TGTGCCAGCAGCCGGGGGTATAATTCACCCCTCCACTTT.

The count of this clonotype is one. The chain uses TRBV7-9 and TRBJ2-5, with D perhaps TRBD1 or TRBD2 (5 bases each). Germline V gene data show CDR1 as SEHNR and CDR2 as FQNEAQ (reference sequence). The CDR3 consists of 14 residues. V was shortened by 1 base and J by 4 bases, with 10 bases between the two germline ends. The CDR3 nucleotides read TGTGCCAGCAGCTTAGTGGGGGACCCAGAGACCCAGTACTTC. It encodes CASSLVGDPETQYF.

This chain joins TRBV12-3 or TRBV12-4 and TRBJ2-7, with D hard to call. V gave up 5 bases and J gave up 5 bases, with 10 bases separating them. CDR3 length equals 12 residues. CDR3 in amino acids: CASSLELDEQYF. The CDR3 DNA follows: TGTGCCAGCAGTCTGGAACTCGACGAGCAGTACTTC.

This clonotype was seen a handful of times. The chain joins TRBV18 to TRBJ2-4, with D possibly being TRBD1 (7 bases). Germline V CDR1 and CDR2: KGHSH, LQKENI. Trimming shortened V by 2 bases and J by 9 bases, and 11 bases separated the two germline ends. The CDR3 runs 13 residues. CDR3 amino acids: CASSPSQGGIQYF. The CDR3 DNA follows: TGTGCCAGCTCACCATCCCAGGGGGGCATTCAGTACTTC.

The rearrangement links TRBV29-1 to TRBJ2-1; 14 bases match TRBD2. V gave up 4 bases and J gave up 7 bases; unmatched junction bases: 15. The germline V gene encodes CDR1 SQVTM and CDR2 ANQGSEA. This CDR3 spans 18 amino acids. The CDR3 sequence: CSVGTGLAGVKVINEQFF. CDR3 nucleotides: TGCAGCGTTGGGACGGGACTAGCGGGAGTTAAGGTGATAAATGAGCAGTTCTTC.

This clonotype showed up just a few times. The rearrangement joins TRBV29-1 to TRBJ2-5, with TRBD2 as a possible D gene (5 bases). The CDR3 runs to 12 residues. From germline, CDR1 is SQVTM and CDR2 ANQGSEA. Trimming pared 5 bases from V and 2 bases from J, leaving 9 bases between. The CDR3 spells CSVLPGQETQYF. Here the CDR3 DNA reads TGCAGCGTTCTCCCGGGGCAAGAGACCCAGTACTTC.

This clonotype was found many times. This chain joins TRBV28 and TRBJ1-1; 7 bases match TRBD1. There are 15 residues in the CDR3. The V gene end was trimmed by 1 base and the J gene end by 3 bases; junction bases not matched to a gene: 5. Germline lookup yields CDR1 MDHEN and CDR2 SYDVKM. CDR3 sequence: CASSLSGQSHTEAFF. The CDR3 DNA follows: TGTGCCAGCAGTTTATCGGGACAGAGTCACACTGAAGCTTTCTTT.

J is TRBJ1-3 and V is TRBV7-9; D uncertain. The V end lost 10 bases, the J end lost 0 bases, and 13 bases lay between the germline ends. The CDR3 totals 14 residues. CDR1 and CDR2 from the germline V gene are SEHNR and FQNEAQ (reference sequence). This chain's CDR3 is CATENSSSGNTIYF. CDR3 in DNA: TGTGCCACCGAGAACAGTTCCTCTGGAAACACCATATATTTT.

This clonotype was seen ten or more times. This chain uses TRBV11-2 with TRBJ1-4; D uncertain. V was trimmed by 5 bases and J by 5 bases, leaving 12 bases between them. This CDR3 spans 14 amino acids. Per germline, CDR1 SGHAT and CDR2 FQNNGV. CDR3 residues: CASSDPPENEKLFF. CDR3 bases: TGTGCCAGCAGCGACCCCCCAGAGAATGAAAAACTGTTTTTT.

This clonotype showed up just a few times. The genes are TRBV6-2 or TRBV6-3 and TRBJ2-1; 11 nucleotides match TRBD1. Germline CDR1 MNHEY, CDR2 SVGEGT. J lost 9 bases, V lost 5 bases, and 9 bases had no gene match. This CDR3 has 15 amino acids. The CDR3, as DNA: TGTGCCAGCAGTCTATACGGACAGGGGGCGACTGAGCAGTTCTTC. Amino acids: CASSLYGQGATEQFF.

The chain employs TRBV6-6 and TRBJ2-7, with 11 bases aligning to TRBD2. CDR3 size: 16 residues. With V trimmed by 2 bases and J by 7 bases, 10 bases remained unmatched. CDR1 is MNHNY, CDR2 SVGAGI, per germline (reference sequence). The CDR3 DNA sequence: TGTGCCAGCAGTTACGCTTTAGCGGGAGGGCCACGGGAGCAGTACTTC. This encodes CASSYALAGGPREQYF.

V and J are TRBV7-9 and TRBJ2-3, with TRBD2 matching over 12 bases. This CDR3 spans 17 amino acids. Germline CDR1 SEHNR, CDR2 FQNEAQ (reference sequence). V was clipped by 5 bases and J by 5 bases; unmatched bases: 11. CDR3 region: CASSTRLAGADRDTQYF. CDR3 nucleotides: TGTGCCAGCAGCACCCGACTAGCGGGAGCGGATCGAGATACGCAGTATTTT.

This clonotype occurred many times. V is TRBV29-1 and J is TRBJ1-1; D unresolved. The CDR3 consists of 11 residues. The germline V gene has CDR1 SQVTM and CDR2 ANQGSEA. The V gene lost 4 bases and the J gene lost 1 base, with 4 bases spanning the gap. DNA of the CDR3: TGCAGCGTTGTTGCGAACACTGAAGCTTTCTTT. It translates to CSVVANTEAFF.

This clonotype was picked up many times. The chain is built from TRBV5-4 and TRBJ1-1; 7 bases line up with TRBD1. The junction had 14 bases not matched to a gene; V was cut back by 0 bases and J by 12 bases. CDR1 SGHNT and CDR2 YYREEE come from the germline V gene (reference sequence). The CDR3 totals 15 residues. The CDR3 DNA follows: TGTGCCAGCAGCTTGGTAGGGGGCAGGGGGAGCGGGTCTTTCTTT. Residues: CASSLVGGRGSGSFF. Full variable domain (missing parts from reference TRBV5-4 and TRBJ1-1): ETGVTQSPTHLIKTRGQQVTLRCSSQSGHNTVSWYQQALGQGPQFIFQYYREEENGRGNFPPRFSGLQFPNYSSELNVNALELDDSALYLCASSLVGGRGSGSFFGQGTRLTVV.

The chain joins TRBV19 to TRBJ2-7; D ambiguous. The CDR3 consists of 14 residues. The V and J ends lost 1 base and 2 bases respectively, with 9 bases between them. Germline V gene data show CDR1 as LNHDA and CDR2 as SQIVND (reference sequence). This CDR3 is CASSIAEVPYEQYF. For the CDR3, the DNA is TGTGCCAGTAGTATAGCCGAGGTTCCCTACGAGCAGTACTTC.

This clonotype was recorded many times. The CDR3 coding sequence is TGTGCCAGCAGCTTAGGTACCGGTACACGCAATCAGCCCCAGCATTTT. Protein product: CASSLGTGTRNQPQHF. The chain couples TRBV11-2 to TRBJ1-5; D is unresolved. The ends were cut back, 1 base at V and 2 bases at J, with 12 bases in the middle. The CDR3 loop spans 16 amino acids. Germline CDR1 is SGHAT and CDR2 is FQNNGV. The full variable domain, its missing parts supplied by reference TRBV11-2 and TRBJ1-5, is EAGVAQSPRYKIIEKRQSVAFWCNPISGHATLYWYQQILGQGPKLLIQFQNNGVVDDSQLPKDRFSAERLKGVDSTLKIQPAKLEDSAVYLCASSLGTGTRNQPQHFGDGTRLSIL.

This clonotype was counted a few times. V is TRBV12-5 and J is TRBJ2-1; possibly TRBD1 for D (6 bases). Germline-derived CDR1 and CDR2 are LGHNT and FRNRAP. This CDR3 contains 17 residues. The germline V and J ends were trimmed by 4 bases and 0 bases, with 16 bases remaining between them. In DNA form, the CDR3 reads TGTGCTAGTGGTTCCCCAGGGGTCTCTAGCTCCTACAATGAGCAGTTCTTC. The encoded protein is CASGSPGVSSSYNEQFF.

This clonotype was observed many times. The rearrangement uses TRBV7-2 and TRBJ2-5; D gene ambiguous. Germline V lookup: CDR1 SGHTA, CDR2 FQGNSA. V was pared by 0 bases and J by 4 bases, with 6 bases between. The CDR3 spans 13 residues. CDR3 sequence: CASSLANRETQYF. The DNA of the CDR3 is TGTGCCAGCAGCTTAGCGAACCGAGAGACCCAGTACTTC.

This clonotype was observed a few times. The chain recombines TRBV27 with TRBJ2-6; a possible D gene is TRBD1 (6 bases). V dropped 8 bases and J dropped 0 bases, with 14 bases sitting between them. This CDR3 has 16 residues. Per the germline V gene, CDR1 is MNHEY and CDR2 is SMNVEV (reference sequence). The CDR3 is CASRDIALSGANVLTF. As DNA, the CDR3 is TGTGCCAGCCGGGACATTGCTCTCTCTGGGGCCAACGTCCTGACTTTC.

Ten or more counts support this clonotype. The chain recombines TRBV2 with TRBJ1-5; TRBD1 matches at 9 bases. CDR1 is SNHLY and CDR2 is FYNNEI in the germline V gene. V gave up 5 bases and J gave up 2 bases; unmatched junction bases: 13. This CDR3 spans 18 amino acids. CDR3 residues: CASSSPRTGVGGNQPQHF. The CDR3 nucleotides read TGTGCCAGCAGTTCCCCCCGGACAGGGGTCGGGGGCAATCAGCCCCAGCATTTT.